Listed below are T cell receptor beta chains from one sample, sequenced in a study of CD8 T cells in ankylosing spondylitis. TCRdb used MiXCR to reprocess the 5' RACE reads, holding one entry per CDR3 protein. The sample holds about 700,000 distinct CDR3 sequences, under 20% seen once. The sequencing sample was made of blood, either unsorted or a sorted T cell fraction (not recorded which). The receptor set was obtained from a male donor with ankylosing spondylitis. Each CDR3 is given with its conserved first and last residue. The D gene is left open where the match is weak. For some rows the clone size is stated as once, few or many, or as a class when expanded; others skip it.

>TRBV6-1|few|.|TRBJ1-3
TGTGCCAGCAGCGTAACGGGTGATGGAAACACCATATATTTT
CASSVTGDGNTIYF
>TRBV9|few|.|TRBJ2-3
TGTGCCAGCAGCATCGGCGGTCCAGATACGCAGTATTTT
CASSIGGPDTQYF
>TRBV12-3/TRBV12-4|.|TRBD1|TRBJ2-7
TGTGCCAGCAGCCATTGGGACAGGGGTCCCCACGAGCAGTACTTC
CASSHWDRGPHEQYF
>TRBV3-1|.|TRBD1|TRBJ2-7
TGTGCCAGCAGCCAAGGGGACAGGGTCAACGAGCAGTACTTC
CASSQGDRVNEQYF
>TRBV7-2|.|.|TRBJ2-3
TGTGCCAGCAGCGGCCATTTAGAGGGACCGACAGATACGCAGTATTTT
CASSGHLEGPTDTQYF
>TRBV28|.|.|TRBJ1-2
TGTGCCAGCAGTTCTCAGGGACACCTCTATGGCTACACCTTC
CASSSQGHLYGYTF
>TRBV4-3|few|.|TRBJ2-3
TGCGCCAGCAGCCAAGATGGGGGAGGCGCTACAGATACGCAGTATTTT
CASSQDGGGATDTQYF
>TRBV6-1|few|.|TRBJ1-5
TGTGCCAGCAGCACCAAATGGGGGGCAAGCCAGCCCCAGCATTTT
CASSTKWGASQPQHF
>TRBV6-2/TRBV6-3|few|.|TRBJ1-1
TGTGCCAGCAGAGATACAGACGTAGGTCCCACTGAAGCTTTCTTT
CASRDTDVGPTEAFF
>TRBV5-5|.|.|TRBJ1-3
TGTGCCAGCAGCTTGTCCCGCTTAGTTGGAAACACCATATATTTT
CASSLSRLVGNTIYF
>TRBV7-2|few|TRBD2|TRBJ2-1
TGTGCCAGCAGTCCGACTAGCAGCTCCTACAATGAGCAGTTCTTC
CASSPTSSSYNEQFF
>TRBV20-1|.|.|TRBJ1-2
TGCAGTGCTGTACAGGCTTATGGCTACACCTTC
CSAVQAYGYTF
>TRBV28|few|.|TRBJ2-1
TGTGCCAGCTATGCCAGAACGGGCAATGAGCAGTTCTTC
CASYARTGNEQFF
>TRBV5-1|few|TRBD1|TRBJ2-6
TGCGCCAGCAGCCTCAGGGGGCAGTGGGCCAACGTCCTGACTTTC
CASSLRGQWANVLTF
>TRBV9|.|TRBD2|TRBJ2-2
TGTGCCAGCAGCGTAGCGGGAGGGGGAGCGCCCGGGGAGCTGTTTTTT
CASSVAGGGAPGELFF
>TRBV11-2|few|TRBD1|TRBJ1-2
TGTGCCAGCAGCTCACCGGGACAGGGGTACTATGGCTACACCTTC
CASSSPGQGYYGYTF
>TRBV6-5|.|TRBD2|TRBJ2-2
TGTGCCAGCAGTGACTCTAGCGGCCGATACACCGGGGAGCTGTTTTTT
CASSDSSGRYTGELFF
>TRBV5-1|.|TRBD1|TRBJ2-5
TGCGCCAGCAGCTTTACCGGGACAGCGTACCAAGAGACCCAGTACTTC
CASSFTGTAYQETQYF
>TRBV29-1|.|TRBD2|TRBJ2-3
TGCAGCGTTGGGCCGCGGTGGACTGCGGGGGGGCCAGATACGCAGTATTTT
CSVGPRWTAGGPDTQYF
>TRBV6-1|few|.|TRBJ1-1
TGTGCCAGCAGTGTAAAGCTATCATCGAACACTGAAGCTTTCTTT
CASSVKLSSNTEAFF
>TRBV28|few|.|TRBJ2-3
TGTGCCAGCAGTTCCCCTCAGGGTAGTGGCACAGATACGCAGTATTTT
CASSSPQGSGTDTQYF
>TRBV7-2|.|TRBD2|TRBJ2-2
TGTGCCAGCAGCCCCCGGTCGGCGGGAGGGAACACCGGGGAGCTGTTTTTT
CASSPRSAGGNTGELFF
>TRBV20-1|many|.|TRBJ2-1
TGCAGTGAGGGCAGTTTGCTTGAGCAGTTCTTC
CSEGSLLEQFF
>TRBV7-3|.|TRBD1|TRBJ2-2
TGTGCCAGCAGCACCAGAACAGGGGCAGCCGGGGAGCTGTTTTTT
CASSTRTGAAGELFF
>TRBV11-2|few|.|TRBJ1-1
TGTGCCAGCAGCTTAGAGGAAGAAGCTTTCTTT
CASSLEEEAFF
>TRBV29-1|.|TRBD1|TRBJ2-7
TGCAGCGTGGGGGACAGGACCTCCTACGAGCAGTACTTC
CSVGDRTSYEQYF
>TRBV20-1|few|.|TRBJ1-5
TGCAGTGCTCAGGACAGTCGAATCAGTAATCAGCCCCAGCATTTT
CSAQDSRISNQPQHF
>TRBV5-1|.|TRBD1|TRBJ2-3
TGCGCCAGCAGCTCGACAGGGGGCACTACCACAGATACGCAGTATTTT
CASSSTGGTTTDTQYF
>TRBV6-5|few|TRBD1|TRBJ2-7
TGTGCCAGCAGTTACTCGACAGGGGTCGAGCAGTACTTC
CASSYSTGVEQYF
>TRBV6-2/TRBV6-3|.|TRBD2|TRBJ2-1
TGTGCCAGCAGTTCCTTACTAGCGGGACCCACGGGGCAGTTCTTC
CASSSLLAGPTGQFF
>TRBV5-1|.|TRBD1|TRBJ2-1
TGCGCCAGCAGCTTGACTCGACAGGGACCCTACAATGAGCAGTTCTTC
CASSLTRQGPYNEQFF
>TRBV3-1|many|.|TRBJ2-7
TGTGCCAGCAGCCAAGAATACCGCGATCCCTACGAGCAGTACTTC
CASSQEYRDPYEQYF
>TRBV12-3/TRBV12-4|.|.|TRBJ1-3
TGTGCCAGCGGCAGGGCTAACACCATATATTTT
CASGRANTIYF
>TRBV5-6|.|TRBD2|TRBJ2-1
TGTGCCAGCAGCTTGTCGACTAGCGGGTACTACAATGAGCAGTTCTTC
CASSLSTSGYYNEQFF
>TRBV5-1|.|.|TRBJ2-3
TGCGCCAGCAGCTTGACCGGCGGGTTCACAGATACGCAGTATTTT
CASSLTGGFTDTQYF
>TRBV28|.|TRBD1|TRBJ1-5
TGTGCCAGCAGTTTCCCCGGGACAGGGGATGGCAATCAGCCCCAGCATTTT
CASSFPGTGDGNQPQHF
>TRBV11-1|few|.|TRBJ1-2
TGTGCCAGCAGCCCCCTCGACAGGAATGGCTACACCTTC
CASSPLDRNGYTF
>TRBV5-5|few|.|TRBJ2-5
TGTGCCAGCAGCGAGAGAGCAGCCCAAGAGACCCAGTACTTC
CASSERAAQETQYF
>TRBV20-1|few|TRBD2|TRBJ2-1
TGCGCGATAAGCGGGAGGAAGTACAATGAGCAGTTCTTC
CAISGRKYNEQFF